The clone carrying this T cell receptor beta chain has just a few counts. This sample is part of a study of identical twins. V shed 2 bases and J 6 bases; nucleotides not matched to a gene: 5. The CDR3 is made up of 14 amino acids. In germline, CDR1 is SEHNR, CDR2 FQNEAQ (reference sequence). TCRdb itself ran the 5' RACE reads through MiXCR, one entry per CDR3 protein. The repertoire holds approximately 1.8 million distinct CDR3 sequences, with roughly a third as singletons. Input material: cord blood. The clonotype originates from a newborn girl in good health. The chain joins TRBV7-9 to TRBJ2-3; 7 nucleotides agree with TRBD1. CDR3 sequence (DNA): TGTGCCAGCAGCTTATTGGGCAGGGGGGATACGCAGTATTTT. Protein product: CASSLLGRGDTQYF.